This is a list of T cell receptor beta chains from one sample in a study of CD8 T cells in ankylosing spondylitis. TCRdb re-called the 5' RACE reads with MiXCR, one entry per CDR3 protein. The data show approximately 350,000 distinct CDR3 sequences, roughly 14% seen once. The sample consisted of blood, either unsorted or a sorted T cell fraction (not recorded which). The source is a male donor with ankylosing spondylitis or in good health (not recorded which). Each CDR3 is given with its conserved first and last residue. The D gene is left open where the match is weak. A clone size is listed for some rows: how often the clone was seen (once, few, many), or a class if it is expanded.

j_call d_call clone_size v_call cdr3_aa cdr3_nt
TRBJ2-1 TRBD2 few TRBV10-2 CASTRGTSGRGEQFF TGCGCCAGCACCCGCGGAACTAGCGGGAGGGGTGAGCAGTTCTTC
TRBJ1-1 TRBD1 NA TRBV10-3 CAISESTRVGTANTEAFF TGTGCCATCAGTGAGTCGACTCGGGTAGGGACAGCGAACACTGAAGCTTTCTTT
TRBJ2-4 TRBD1 NA TRBV20-1 CSASGTGKNIQYF TGCAGTGCTTCCGGGACAGGGAAAAACATTCAGTACTTC
TRBJ2-5 NA few TRBV12-3/TRBV12-4 CASSLGGSLIQETQYF TGTGCCAGCAGTTTAGGGGGAAGTCTTATCCAAGAGACCCAGTACTTC
TRBJ1-3 NA many TRBV12-3/TRBV12-4 CASSPVGGAGNTIYF TGTGCCAGCAGCCCCGTTGGGGGGGCTGGAAACACCATATATTTT
TRBJ2-7 TRBD1 few TRBV20-1 CSAPDRGRSYEQYF TGCAGTGCCCCAGACAGGGGGCGGTCCTACGAGCAGTACTTC
TRBJ2-7 NA few TRBV20-1 CSAGAELGQYF TGCAGTGCCGGGGCGGAACTCGGGCAGTACTTC
TRBJ1-2 NA NA TRBV21-1 CASSKGGEVRGGYTF TGTGCCAGCAGCAAAGGAGGGGAGGTCAGAGGTGGCTACACCTTC
TRBJ2-2 NA NA TRBV5-1 CASSLIKNTGELFF TGCGCCAGCAGCTTGATAAAGAACACCGGGGAGCTGTTTTTT
TRBJ2-1 TRBD1 NA TRBV20-1 CSATSDRGLDEQFF TGCAGTGCTACTTCGGACAGGGGGTTGGATGAGCAGTTCTTC
TRBJ2-1 TRBD2 few TRBV7-9 CAITPIGSGGANEQFF TGTGCCATCACCCCAATTGGGAGCGGGGGGGCGAATGAGCAGTTCTTC
TRBJ1-5 TRBD1 NA TRBV10-3 CAIRDRIDQPQHF TGTGCCATTCGGGACAGAATCGATCAGCCCCAGCATTTT
TRBJ2-7 TRBD1 NA TRBV20-1 CSARGLGTVSSYEQYF TGCAGTGCTAGGGGCCTCGGGACAGTTAGCTCCTACGAGCAGTACTTC
TRBJ1-1 NA NA TRBV25-1 CASSPQGGLNTEAFF TGTGCCAGCAGTCCCCAAGGGGGGCTGAACACTGAAGCTTTCTTT
TRBJ2-1 NA few TRBV12-3/TRBV12-4 CASSARTHYNEQFF TGTGCCAGCAGTGCGAGGACGCATTACAATGAGCAGTTCTTC
TRBJ2-7 TRBD2 NA TRBV28 CASSSGGRTSSYEQYF TGTGCCAGCAGTAGCGGGGGCAGAACAAGCTCCTACGAGCAGTACTTC
TRBJ2-2 NA few TRBV2 CASSEGGRFTGELFF TGTGCCAGCAGTGAAGGGGGGAGATTCACCGGGGAGCTGTTTTTT
TRBJ2-7 NA few TRBV29-1 CSVVGGGGDEQYF TGCAGCGTTGTAGGTGGAGGAGGGGACGAGCAGTACTTC
TRBJ2-3 TRBD2 NA TRBV10-3 CAISELGKRGDTQYF TGTGCCATCAGTGAGCTGGGGAAGCGGGGAGATACGCAGTATTTT
TRBJ2-3 TRBD2 NA TRBV19 CASSGTSGDTQYF TGTGCCAGTAGCGGGACTAGCGGTGATACGCAGTATTTT
TRBJ1-4 NA few TRBV5-1 CASSSSLATNEKLFF TGCGCCAGCAGCTCATCACTCGCAACTAATGAAAAACTGTTTTTT